This TCR beta chain was retrieved from a study of blood T cells in healthy people across ages. Notes on the study in general: The unsorted PBMCs prevented any conclusive comparison of naive versus antigen-experienced cells. Unknown CMV status may confound age-related changes in expanded clones.

This clonotype was seen more than once but under ten times. Its specificity is unknown. Donors ranged from 6 to 90 years old and were healthy Caucasians in Russia. Per sample, a minimum of 6 million PBMCs were isolated. The second PCR ran roughly 6 to 12 cycles with a sample-barcoded 5' primer and J-beta primers. MiXCR, applied by TCRdb to the 5' RACE reads, yields one record per CDR3 protein. The sample contains roughly 1,500,000 distinct CDR3 sequences, about 43% of which appear only once. Trimming took off 2 bases at V and 0 bases at J, with 12 bases between the two ends. In germline, CDR1 is MGHDK, CDR2 SYGVNS. This CDR3 comprises 16 residues.

The material sequenced was blood. This sequence was found in a woman aged 18-29 years in good health. V and J are TRBV25-1 and TRBJ2-3; possible D gene TRBD2, 6 bases. For the CDR3, the DNA is TGTGCCAGCAGTGAAGGACGCGGGACTAGCACAGATACGCAGTATTTT. Translation: CASSEGRGTSTDTQYF.